A single sample gave rise to the 14 T cell receptor beta chains below, sequenced in a study of graft-versus-host responses after intestinal transplantation. Some clones are missing from TCRdb's copy, which holds only in-frame ones; the method was immunoSEQ multiplex PCR. The profile shows about 37,000 clones, around 87% of them singletons. Processing was applied to graft tissue in order to liberate intraepithelial and lamina propria lymphocytes. The source was ileum tissue, collected less than 210 days after intestinal transplant. The receptors stem from a human patient who received an intestinal transplant, so some T cells may come from the graft donor.

The chain carries TRBV29-1 and TRBJ1-1, with D hard to call. The germline gives CDR1 SQVTM, CDR2 ANQGSEA. The CDR3 runs 10 residues. V was pared by 4 bases and J by 7 bases, with 7 bases between. The CDR3, as DNA: TGCAGCGTTGCTGAGAGTGAAGCTTTCTTT. This encodes CSVAESEAFF.

As regards this clone: Mismatch with germline at one junction end may stem from a read error. The chain links TRBV23-1 to TRBJ1-2, with D possibly being TRBD1 (5 bases). TRBV23-1 counts as an open reading frame of uncertain function. This CDR3 has 15 residues. The CDR3 region is CASSQWGETRRPPRF. The CDR3 bases are TGCGCCAGCAGTCAATGGGGGGAGACAAGGCGCCCTCCTAGGTTC.

V and J are TRBV4-1 and TRBJ2-7; 10 nucleotides agree with TRBD1. The CDR3 consists of 16 residues. CDR1 and CDR2 from the germline V gene are MGHRA and YSYEKL. The V and J ends lost 4 bases and 2 bases, in that order; junction bases with no gene match: 8. The CDR3 is CASSPRGGQGTYEQYF. The CDR3 bases are TGCGCCAGCAGCCCCCGGGGGGGACAGGGGACCTACGAGCAGTACTTC.

The V and J genes are TRBV15 and TRBJ1-2; tentative D call: TRBD1 (6 bases). Trimming stripped 0 bases from V and 12 bases from J, with 20 bases between. CDR3 size: 15 residues. Germline V gene data show CDR1 as LNHNV and CDR2 as YYDKDF (reference sequence). The CDR3 nucleotides read TGTGCCACCAGCAGAGATCACCCGGGGGGGCAAGGCCACACCTTC. This encodes CATSRDHPGGQGHTF.

The V and J genes are TRBV7-8 and TRBJ2-3; 7 bases align to TRBD2. In germline, CDR1 is SGHVS, CDR2 FQNEAQ. Trimming cost V 2 bases and J 2 bases; bases outside gene matches: 4. The CDR3 covers 15 residues. In nucleotides, the CDR3 is TGTGCCAGCAGCTTACGTCGGGGGGTCACAGATACGCAGTATTTT. Protein: CASSLRRGVTDTQYF.

This chain uses TRBV7-9 with TRBJ2-1, with 11 nucleotides matching TRBD2. The CDR3 consists of 15 residues. CDR1 is SEHNR, CDR2 FQNEAQ, per germline (reference sequence). V lost 5 bases to trimming and J lost 8 bases; unmatched junction nucleotides: 8. The DNA for the CDR3 is TGTGCCAGCAGCGCAACTAGCGGGAGTTATCATGAGCAGTTCTTC. Translated, it gives CASSATSGSYHEQFF.

By its share, this clone is hyperexpanded. The same CDR3 can be traced to other DNA sequences in this sample. The chain links TRBV29-1 to TRBJ2-7; 9 positions match TRBD1. Germline V CDR1 and CDR2: SQVTM, ANQGSEA. After removal of 6 bases from V and 2 bases from J, the junction contained 2 bases not matched to a gene. The CDR3 consists of 12 residues. For the CDR3, the DNA is TGCAGCGTAGGGACAGGGACCTACGAGCAGTACTTC. This codes for CSVGTGTYEQYF.

The chain is built from TRBV25-1 and TRBJ1-6; no clear D. This CDR3 contains 16 residues. From germline, CDR1 is MGHDK and CDR2 SYGVNS. Trimming took 3 bases from V and 0 from J, leaving 9 bases between them. For the CDR3, the DNA is TGTGCCAGCAGTGATTCCTCGTTCTCCTATAATTCACCCCTCCACTTT. It is translated as CASSDSSFSYNSPLHF.

The V gene is TRBV6-1, the J gene TRBJ2-7, with unresolved D. Germline CDR1 MNHNS, CDR2 SASEGT. CDR3 size: 13 residues. V was pared by 10 bases and J by 0 bases, with 13 bases between. The CDR3 protein is CATLWANSYEQYF. Written as DNA, the CDR3 is TGTGCCACCCTATGGGCAAACTCCTACGAGCAGTACTTC.

V usage is TRBV2 and J usage is TRBJ2-3; D is uncertain. Germline CDR1 reads SNHLY; CDR2 reads FYNNEI. V dropped 6 bases and J dropped 1 base, with 11 bases sitting between them. The CDR3 runs to 14 residues. CDR3 sequence: CASRPDWGTDTQYF. In nucleotides, the CDR3 is TGTGCCAGCAGACCCGACTGGGGCACAGATACGCAGTATTTT.

This chain uses TRBV5-4 with TRBJ1-1, with no clear D. Germline CDR1 SGHNT, CDR2 YYREEE (reference sequence). The V and J ends lost 1 base and 2 bases respectively, with 6 bases between them. This CDR3 has 13 amino acids. The CDR3, as DNA: TGTGCCAGCAGCTTGTTGGGAAACACTGAAGCTTTCTTT. Amino acids: CASSLLGNTEAFF.

This chain links TRBV2 with TRBJ2-5, with D possibly called TRBD1 or TRBD2 (6 bases each). The J call may be in error: the DNA end matches TRBJ2-7 better. The V gene's germline CDR1 is SNHLY and CDR2 FYNNEI. This CDR3 region has 12 residues. The CDR3 DNA is TGTGCCAGCAGCGTACAGGGAGGCGAGCAGTACTTC. Protein product: CASSVQGGEQYF.

The chain uses TRBV5-1 and TRBJ2-3, with 7 bases lining up with TRBD1. The length of the CDR3 is 17 residues. Germline values: CDR1 SGHRS, CDR2 YFSETQ. The J segment lost 0 bases and the V segment lost 3 bases, leaving 10 bases of the junction unmatched. The chain's CDR3 is CASSSHLTQGSTDTQYF. As DNA, the CDR3 is TGCGCCAGCAGCTCACATTTAACACAGGGGAGCACAGATACGCAGTATTTT.

This clone has only a few counts. The rearrangement links TRBV5-4 to TRBJ2-5; D is unclear. V lost 1 base and J lost 3, with 7 bases in between. CDR1 and CDR2 (germline): SGHNT, YYREEE (reference sequence). There are 13 residues in the CDR3. The CDR3 protein is CASSLLDEETQYF. The CDR3 DNA reads as TGTGCCAGCAGCTTGCTTGATGAAGAGACCCAGTACTTC.